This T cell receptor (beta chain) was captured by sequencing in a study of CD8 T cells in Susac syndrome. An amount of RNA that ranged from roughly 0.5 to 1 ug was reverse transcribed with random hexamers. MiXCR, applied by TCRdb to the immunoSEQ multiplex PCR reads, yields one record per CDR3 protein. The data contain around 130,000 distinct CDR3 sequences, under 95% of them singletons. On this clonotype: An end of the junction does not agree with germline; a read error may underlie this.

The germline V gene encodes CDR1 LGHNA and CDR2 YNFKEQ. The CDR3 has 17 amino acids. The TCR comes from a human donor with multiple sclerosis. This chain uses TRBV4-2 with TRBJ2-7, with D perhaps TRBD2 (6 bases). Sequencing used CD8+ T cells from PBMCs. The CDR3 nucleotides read TGTGCCAGCAGCCAAGTTGGTAGCGGCAAAGTCGGCTACGAGCAGTATTTC. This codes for CASSQVGSGKVGYEQYF.